The 7 T cell receptor beta chains presented below share a single source sample, sequenced in a study of cytomegalovirus exposure and HLA in healthy donors. PCR employed 60 Vbeta and 13 Jbeta primers. Libraries were prepared by immunoSEQ multiplex PCR; TCRdb keeps only in-frame clonotypes and omits some of them. This sample yields more than 200,000 clones, of which 82% are seen a single time; approximately 6.5% belongs to the top ten. Source material: PBMCs. These receptors originate from a man in his forties in good health and CMV-seropositive.

This rearrangement joins TRBV19 to TRBJ1-1; D perhaps matches TRBD1 (6 bases). CDR1 LNHDA and CDR2 SQIVND come from the germline V gene (reference sequence). The CDR3 is 16 amino acids. Trimming removed 4 bases from V and 0 bases from J, with 15 bases in between. CDR3 nucleotide sequence: TGTGCCAGTAGTACACGACAGGAGACCATGAACACTGAAGCTTTCTTT. Encoded protein: CASSTRQETMNTEAFF. The whole variable domain, remainder taken from reference TRBV19 and TRBJ1-1, is DGGITQSPKYLFRKEGQNVTLSCEQNLNHDAMYWYRQDPGQGLRLIYYSQIVNDFQKGDIAEGYSVSREKKESFPLTVTSAQKNPTAFYLCASSTRQETMNTEAFFGQGTRLTVV.

The genes are TRBV5-1 and TRBJ1-1; maybe TRBD1 (5 bases). CDR1 is SGHRS, CDR2 YFSETQ, per germline. Trimming stripped 0 bases from V and 0 bases from J, with 9 bases between. The CDR3 has 15 residues. CDR3 nucleotide sequence: TGCGCCAGCAGCTTGGGGCGGGGGGTGAACACTGAAGCTTTCTTT. Encoded protein: CASSLGRGVNTEAFF.

The chain combines TRBV2 with TRBJ2-3; TRBD2 matches 12 bases. V trimming: 2 bases; J trimming: 5 bases; junction bases outside the gene matches: 5. Germline-derived CDR1 and CDR2 are SNHLY and FYNNEI. This CDR3 region has 16 residues. In nucleotides, the CDR3 is TGTGCCAGCAGTGAAACTCCGGGACTAGCGGGAGATACGCAGTATTTT. This translates into CASSETPGLAGDTQYF. Using reference TRBV2 and TRBJ2-3 for the parts outside the CDR3, the full variable domain is EPEVTQTPSHQVTQMGQEVILRCVPISNHLYFYWYRQILGQKVEFLVSFYNNEISEKSEIFDDQFSVERPDGSNFTLKIRSTKLEDSAMYFCASSETPGLAGDTQYFGPGTRLTVL.

The chain combines TRBV5-1 with TRBJ1-3; D uncertain. Trimming shortened V by 0 bases and J by 2 bases, and 12 bases separated the two germline ends. Germline CDR1 and CDR2: SGHRS and YFSETQ. The CDR3 runs 16 residues. The CDR3 coding sequence is TGCGCCAGCAGCTTGGGGTCGAGGCTGCCTGGAAACACCATATATTTT. This sequence encodes CASSLGSRLPGNTIYF.

The chain recombines TRBV5-1 with TRBJ2-1; 8 bases line up with TRBD1. This CDR3 comprises 15 residues. CDR1 and CDR2 from the germline V gene are SGHRS and YFSETQ. V was pared by 1 base and J by 8 bases, with 8 bases of the junction left unmatched. CDR3 region: CASSLYGRGLDEQFF. CDR3 nucleotide sequence: TGCGCCAGCAGCTTGTATGGCAGGGGGCTGGATGAGCAGTTCTTC. Full variable domain (remainder filled in from reference TRBV5-1 and TRBJ2-1): KAGVTQTPRYLIKTRGQQVTLSCSPISGHRSVSWYQQTPGQGLQFLFEYFSETQRNKGNFPGRFSGRQFSNSRSEMNVSTLELGDSALYLCASSLYGRGLDEQFFGPGTRLTVL.

This chain joins TRBV4-1 and TRBJ1-5; possibly TRBD1 for D (6 bases). The CDR3 contains 18 residues. Per the germline V gene, CDR1 is MGHRA and CDR2 is YSYEKL. Trimming cost V 1 base and J 1 base, with 17 bases left between them. The CDR3: CASSQGLTGTTSNQPQHF. Here the CDR3 DNA reads TGCGCCAGCAGCCAAGGTCTCACCGGGACAACGAGCAATCAGCCCCAGCATTTT.

V usage is TRBV6-5 and J usage is TRBJ2-1, with D unclear. Trimming left V 6 bases short and J 6 bases short, with 18 bases between. This CDR3 spans 15 amino acids. Per germline, CDR1 MNHEY and CDR2 SVGAGI. CDR3 residues: CASRARYALGNEQFF. CDR3 bases: TGTGCCAGCAGGGCCCGGTATGCGCTAGGCAATGAGCAGTTCTTC.